This T cell receptor beta chain was recorded in a study of identical twins. Findings and caveats of the study: Insertion counts were lower in abundant cord blood beta clonotypes, a trend that memory repertoires did not show.

The ends lost 6 bases at V and 5 bases at J; junction bases unmatched: 10. Germline V CDR1 and CDR2: MNHNS, SASEGT. The CDR3 is 15 amino acids. Of note for this clonotype: As yet, its antigen is unknown.

MiXCR, run by TCRdb on the 5' RACE reads, gives a single entry per CDR3 protein. The profile covers 650,000 to 750,000 distinct CDR3 sequences, with around 20% appearing a single time and approximately 4.5% taken by the ten largest. The sample also formed part of further work on T cells expressing NK-cell markers.

The chain couples TRBV6-1 to TRBJ2-3; TRBD1 agrees at 8 bases. The sequenced sample was PBMCs. The TCR comes from a woman aged 18-29 years in good health. The CDR3 DNA sequence: TGTGCCAGCAGCCACGGACAGGGAGGTATAGATACGCAGTATTTT. It encodes CASSHGQGGIDTQYF.